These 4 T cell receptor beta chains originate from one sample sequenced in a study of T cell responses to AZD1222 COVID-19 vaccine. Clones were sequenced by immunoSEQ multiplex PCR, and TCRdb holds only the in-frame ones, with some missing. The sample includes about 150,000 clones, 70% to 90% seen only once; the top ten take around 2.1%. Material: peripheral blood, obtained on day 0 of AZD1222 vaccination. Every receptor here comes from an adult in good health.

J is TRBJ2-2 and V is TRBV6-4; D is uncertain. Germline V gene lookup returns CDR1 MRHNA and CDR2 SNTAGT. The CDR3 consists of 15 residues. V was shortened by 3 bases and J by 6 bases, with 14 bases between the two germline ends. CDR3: CASSEDWALPGELFF. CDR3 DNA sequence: TGTGCCAGCAGTGAAGACTGGGCCCTCCCCGGGGAGCTGTTTTTT.

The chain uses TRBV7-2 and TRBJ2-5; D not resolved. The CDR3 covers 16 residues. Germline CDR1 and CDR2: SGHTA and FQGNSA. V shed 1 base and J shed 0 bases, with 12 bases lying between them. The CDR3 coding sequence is TGTGCCAGCAGCTTAGTAAGCAGCGCGTACCAAGAGACCCAGTACTTC. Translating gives CASSLVSSAYQETQYF.

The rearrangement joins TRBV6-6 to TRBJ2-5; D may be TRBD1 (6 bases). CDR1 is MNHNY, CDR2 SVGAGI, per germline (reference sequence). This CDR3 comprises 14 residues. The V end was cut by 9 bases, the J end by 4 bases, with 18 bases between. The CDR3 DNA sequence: TGTGCCAGTTTGGTTGCAGGGGCTGGAGAGACCCAGTACTTC. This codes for CASLVAGAGETQYF.

CDR3 bases: TGTGCCAGCAGTTTGGGGCCGCTCTATGGCTACACCTTC. It encodes CASSLGPLYGYTF. V is TRBV12-3 or TRBV12-4 and J is TRBJ1-2, with a weak D call TRBD1 (5 bases). The CDR3 is 13 amino acids. Trimming stripped 3 bases from V and 4 bases from J, with 9 bases between.